Following are 21 T cell receptor beta chains from one sample sequenced in a study of blood T cell repertoires in COVID-19. Data came from immunoSEQ multiplex PCR; TCRdb stores just in-frame clones and leaves some out. In the table there are tens of thousands of clones, roughly 94% of which are singletons. Sequenced: peripheral blood. These receptors all come from a human donor with active COVID-19. The donor label of this sample is uncertain.

The chain has TRBV3-1 (or the pseudogene TRBV3-2) and TRBJ1-1, with 7 bases identical to TRBD1. Per germline, CDR1 LGHDT and CDR2 YNNKEL (reference sequence). V lost 5 bases to trimming and J lost 3 bases; unmatched junction nucleotides: 6. CDR3 length equals 14 residues. CDR3 nucleotides: TGTGCCAGCAGCGATCCGGGACAGTACACTGAAGCTTTCTTT. Translated, it gives CASSDPGQYTEAFF.

The chain combines TRBV10-2 with TRBJ1-1, with a weak D call TRBD1 (6 bases). Trimming shortened V by 4 bases and J by 3 bases, and 15 bases separated the two germline ends. CDR1 WSHSY and CDR2 SAAADI come from the germline V gene. The CDR3 sequence is 15 residues long. The CDR3 is CASSGTVGADTEAFF. For the CDR3, the DNA is TGCGCCAGCAGTGGCACAGTGGGGGCCGACACTGAAGCTTTCTTT.

The chain joins TRBV25-1 to TRBJ2-3; the match to TRBD2 covers 7 bases. V dropped 1 base and J dropped 1; count of bases not matched to a gene: 5. The germline V gene encodes CDR1 MGHDK and CDR2 SYGVNS. CDR3 size: 16 residues. The CDR3 loop is CASSESGGRGTDTQYF. The CDR3, as DNA: TGTGCCAGCAGTGAATCGGGAGGTAGGGGCACAGATACGCAGTATTTT.

This clone was counted once. V is TRBV11-3 and J is TRBJ2-3; 12 bases match TRBD2. Germline V CDR1 and CDR2: SGHNT, YENEEA. J was trimmed by 6 bases and V by 5 bases; bases with no gene match: 12. This CDR3 has 17 amino acids. CDR3 nucleotide sequence: TGTGCCAGCAGCACCGAGACTAGCGGGGGTCCCTGGGATACGCAGTATTTT. This codes for CASSTETSGGPWDTQYF. Drawing the rest from reference TRBV11-3 and TRBJ2-3, the complete variable domain is EAGVVQSPRYKIIEKKQPVAFWCNPISGHNTLYWYLQNLGQGPELLIRYENEEAVDDSQLPKDRFSAERLKGVDSTLKIQPAELGDSAVYLCASSTETSGGPWDTQYFGPGTRLTVL.

This clone showed up just once. The chain employs TRBV7-2 and TRBJ2-2; D is uncertain. Germline CDR1 SGHTA, CDR2 FQGNSA. V lost 5 bases, J lost 6 bases, and 13 bases lay in between. The CDR3 consists of 14 residues. CDR3 protein: CASSLSPVAGELFF. The DNA of the CDR3 is TGTGCCAGCAGCCTAAGCCCGGTGGCCGGGGAGCTGTTTTTT.

The genes are TRBV24-1 and TRBJ2-7; 10 bases match TRBD1. This CDR3 contains 13 residues. Trimming at V came to 9 bases and at J to 7 bases, leaving 8 bases not matched to a gene. Germline V gene data show CDR1 as KGHDR and CDR2 as SFDVKD. CDR3 DNA sequence: TGTGCCACCGGGACAGGGGCAGCCTTTGAGCAGTACTTC. Its protein product is CATGTGAAFEQYF.

The table lists this clone with a few counts. This rearrangement joins TRBV5-5 to TRBJ1-6, with 12 bases that match TRBD1. V was clipped by 2 bases and J by 5 bases; unmatched bases: 8. In germline, CDR1 is SGHKS, CDR2 YYEKEE (reference sequence). This CDR3 region has 18 residues. This CDR3 reads CASSFYPGQGAHNSPLHF. CDR3 nucleotides: TGTGCCAGCAGCTTCTACCCGGGACAGGGGGCCCATAATTCACCCCTCCACTTT.

The V gene is TRBV27, the J gene TRBJ2-7; D perhaps matches TRBD1 (5 bases). Germline CDR1 is MNHEY and CDR2 is SMNVEV (reference sequence). The CDR3 loop spans 17 amino acids. Between the trimmed V and J ends, which lost 5 bases and 2 bases, there was a span of 22 bases. In nucleotides, the CDR3 is TGTGCCAGCAGTCCCCTTGGGGCAGGGCCTAATCCCTACGAGCAGTACTTC. Its translation: CASSPLGAGPNPYEQYF.

This clone was picked up a small number of times. The gene calls are TRBV4-1 and TRBJ2-7; TRBD1 agrees at 10 bases. Germline CDR1 is MGHRA and CDR2 is YSYEKL. J lost 6 bases, V lost 5 bases, and 7 bases had no gene match. The CDR3 consists of 14 residues. The CDR3 sequence is CASSFDRGLSEQYF. The CDR3 DNA is TGCGCCAGCAGCTTCGACAGGGGGCTAAGCGAGCAGTACTTC.

The V gene is TRBV7-4, the J gene TRBJ2-3; D might be TRBD2 (6 bases). This CDR3 comprises 17 residues. CDR1 and CDR2 (germline): SGHVT, SQSDAQ. V was trimmed by 1 base and J by 0 bases, leaving 14 bases between them. For the CDR3, the DNA is TGTGCCAGCAGCTTAGGGACTACCCCAGTCAGCACAGATACGCAGTATTTT. Its protein is CASSLGTTPVSTDTQYF.

This CDR3 is CASSPPTGITGGPGYTF. The CDR3 DNA reads as TGTGCCAGCTCACCCCCCACCGGTATTACGGGGGGACCCGGCTACACCTTC. The gene calls are TRBV18 and TRBJ1-2; possible D gene TRBD1, 5 bases. V shed 3 bases and J shed 8 bases, with 25 bases lying between them. Per the germline V gene, CDR1 is KGHSH and CDR2 is LQKENI. This CDR3 is 17 amino acids long.

This sequence joins TRBV13 and TRBJ1-2, with D possibly being TRBD1 (5 bases). V gave up 5 bases and J gave up 3 bases, with 7 bases separating them. CDR3 length equals 12 residues. In germline, CDR1 is PRHDT, CDR2 FYEKMQ (reference sequence). CDR3 sequence: CASSLTDYGYTF. The CDR3 DNA reads TGTGCCAGCAGCCTGACAGACTATGGCTACACCTTC.

The chain links TRBV9 to TRBJ1-4; 9 bases line up with TRBD1. Per the germline V gene, CDR1 is SGDLS and CDR2 is YYNGEE. The CDR3 sequence is 15 residues long. J lost 8 bases, V lost 4 bases, and 9 bases had no gene match. The CDR3: CASSFRGTGNEKLFF. Here the CDR3 DNA reads TGTGCCAGCAGCTTCCGGGGGACAGGGAACGAAAAACTGTTTTTT.

The chain has TRBV5-1 and TRBJ1-2; 8 nucleotides align to TRBD1. Germline lookup yields CDR1 SGHRS and CDR2 YFSETQ. The CDR3 runs 16 residues. J lost 4 bases, V lost 0 bases, and 8 bases had no gene match. CDR3 nucleotides: TGCGCCAGCAGCTTGGGGACAGGGCAGTATGGCTATGGCTACACCTTC. Translated: CASSLGTGQYGYGYTF.

This chain uses TRBV9 with TRBJ1-2; 11 positions agree with TRBD1. The junction had 4 bases not matched to a gene; V was cut back by 2 bases and J by 4 bases. Germline CDR1 and CDR2: SGDLS and YYNGEE. The length of the CDR3 is 15 residues. The CDR3 coding sequence is TGTGCCAGCAGCGTCCTCGGACAGGGGGCCTATGGCTACACCTTC. Its translation is CASSVLGQGAYGYTF.

The gene calls are TRBV7-2 and TRBJ2-2; 9 positions agree with TRBD2. After removal of 2 bases from V and 6 bases from J, the junction contained 4 bases not matched to a gene. The CDR3 runs to 15 residues. Per the germline V gene, CDR1 is SGHTA and CDR2 is FQGNSA. The CDR3 sequence: CASSLRAGGAGELFF. For the CDR3, the DNA is TGTGCCAGCAGCTTACGGGCGGGAGGGGCCGGGGAGCTGTTTTTT.

This chain links TRBV9 with TRBJ1-5; possible D gene TRBD1, 5 bases. From germline, CDR1 is SGDLS and CDR2 YYNGEE. The CDR3 extends over 15 amino acids. V was trimmed by 0 bases and J by 6 bases, leaving 13 bases between them. The CDR3 sequence is CASSVEPQGSQPQHF. The DNA of the CDR3 is TGTGCCAGCAGCGTAGAGCCCCAGGGCTCTCAGCCCCAGCATTTT.

V usage is TRBV7-8 and J usage is TRBJ1-3; D is possibly TRBD1 (6 bases). The germline gives CDR1 SGHVS, CDR2 FQNEAQ. V dropped 5 bases and J dropped 0 bases, with 17 bases sitting between them. This CDR3 has 17 amino acids. CDR3: CASSRTELKTSGNTIYF. DNA of the CDR3: TGTGCCAGCAGCAGGACAGAGTTGAAGACCTCTGGAAACACCATATATTTT.

J is TRBJ1-6 and V is TRBV14, with 7 bases matching TRBD1. Losses at the gene ends were 5 bases for V and 9 bases for J; bases not matched to a gene: 10. This CDR3 is 15 amino acids long. Germline CDR1 is SGHDN and CDR2 is FVKESK. The CDR3 is CASSTSTGTSSPLHF. CDR3 nucleotide sequence: TGTGCCAGCAGCACTTCGACAGGGACGAGTTCACCCCTCCACTTT.

V is TRBV9 and J is TRBJ2-2; unclear D gene. Germline V lookup: CDR1 SGDLS, CDR2 YYNGEE. The CDR3 length is 14 residues. V was cut by 0 bases and J by 4 bases, with 7 bases left in between. CDR3 sequence (DNA): TGTGCCAGCAGCGTAGGGAGTGGCACCGGGGAGCTGTTTTTT. Translation gives CASSVGSGTGELFF.

This clone was picked up one time. The chain recombines TRBV28 with TRBJ1-5; TRBD1 matches at 8 bases. This CDR3 contains 16 residues. Germline V lookup: CDR1 MDHEN, CDR2 SYDVKM. With 5 bases clipped from V and 4 bases from J, the junction kept 10 bases outside the gene matches. CDR3 in amino acids: CASSRRTGGNNQPQHF. The CDR3 coding sequence is TGTGCCAGCAGTCGCCGAACAGGGGGGAATAATCAGCCCCAGCATTTT.